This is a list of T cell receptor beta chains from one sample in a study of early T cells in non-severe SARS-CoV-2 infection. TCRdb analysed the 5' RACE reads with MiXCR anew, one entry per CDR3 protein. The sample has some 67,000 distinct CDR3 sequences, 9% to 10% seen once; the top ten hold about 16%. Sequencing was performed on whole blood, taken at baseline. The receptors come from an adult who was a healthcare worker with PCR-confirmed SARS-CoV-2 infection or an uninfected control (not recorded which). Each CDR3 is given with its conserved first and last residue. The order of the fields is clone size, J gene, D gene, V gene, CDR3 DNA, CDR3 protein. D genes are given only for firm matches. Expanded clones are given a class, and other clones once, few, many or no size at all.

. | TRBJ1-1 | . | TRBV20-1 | TGCAGTGTCCCCAGCAACACTGAAGCTTTCTTT | CSVPSNTEAFF
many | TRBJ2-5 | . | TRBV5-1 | TGCGCCAGCAGCTTGGCGGAGACCCAGTACTTC | CASSLAETQYF
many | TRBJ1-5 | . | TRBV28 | TGTGCCAGCAGTTTGCCGACAGGAACTAATCAGCCCCAGCATTTT | CASSLPTGTNQPQHF
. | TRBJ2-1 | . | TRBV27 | TGTGCCAGCAGTTTATCGCCAGGGACCCAGGGGGGCTCCTACAATGAGCAGTTCTTC | CASSLSPGTQGGSYNEQFF
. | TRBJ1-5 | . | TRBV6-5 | TGTGCCAGCAGTTCTCAGCAGAATCAGCCCCAGCATTTT | CASSSQQNQPQHF
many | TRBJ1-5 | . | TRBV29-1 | TGCAGCGCCGCGTCAGGGCTAAATCAGCCCCAGCATTTT | CSAASGLNQPQHF
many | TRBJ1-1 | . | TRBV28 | TGTGCCAGCAGCACCGAAGCGACCACTGAAGCTTTCTTT | CASSTEATTEAFF
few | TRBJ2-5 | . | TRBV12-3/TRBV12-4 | TGTGCCAGCAGGAGAGAGATTGAGACCCAGTACTTC | CASRREIETQYF
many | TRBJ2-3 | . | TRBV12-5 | TGTGCTAGTGGTCCCGGAACTGCGGCAAGCCGGACAGATACGCAGTATTTT | CASGPGTAASRTDTQYF
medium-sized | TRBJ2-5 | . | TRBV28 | TGTGCCAGCAGTCGATCGCAAGAGACCCAGTACTTC | CASSRSQETQYF
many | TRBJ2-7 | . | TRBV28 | TGTGCCAGCAGTCCCTCGAGCTACGAGCAGTACTTC | CASSPSSYEQYF
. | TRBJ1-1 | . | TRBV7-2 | TGTGCCAGCAGCCAAATTTCCGGGGTCGGCACTGAAGCTTTCTTT | CASSQISGVGTEAFF
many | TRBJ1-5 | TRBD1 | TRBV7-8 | TGTGCCAGCAGCCGACAGGGATGGCAGCCCCAGCATTTT | CASSRQGWQPQHF
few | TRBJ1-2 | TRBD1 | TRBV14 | TGTGCCAGCAGCCCCGGACAGGGGGGAGGCTACACCTTC | CASSPGQGGGYTF
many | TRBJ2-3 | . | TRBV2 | TGTGCCAGCAGTTCGGGAGTCTCGTTCCTCAGCACAGATACGCAGTATTTT | CASSSGVSFLSTDTQYF
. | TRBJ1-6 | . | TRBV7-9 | TGTGCCAGCAGCCACGGGGGGTTTTCACCCCTCCACTTT | CASSHGGFSPLHF
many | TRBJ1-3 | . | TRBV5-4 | TGTGCCAGCTCGTCTCCCGGCTCTGGAAACACCATATATTTT | CASSSPGSGNTIYF
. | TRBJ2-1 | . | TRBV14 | TGTGCCAGCAGCCAAGTGTCGAGGGCCTTCGATGAGCAGTTCTTC | CASSQVSRAFDEQFF